The rows below give T cell receptor beta chains drawn from one sample of a study of T-cell memory formation after mild COVID-19. TCRdb reanalysed the 5' RACE reads using MiXCR and keeps one entry per CDR3 protein. The sample consists of approximately 440,000 distinct CDR3 sequences, roughly 20% of them appearing once. The sequencing input was PBMCs or a T cell subset sorted from them (not recorded which). These receptors came from an adult woman who had mild COVID-19 (a few samples of this study predate the infection). Cell type and time point are not known. The CDR3 runs from the conserved cysteine through the conserved F or W. D genes are given only for firm matches. Expanded clones are given a class, and other clones once, few, many or no size at all.

d_gene: NA
j_gene: TRBJ2-1
v_gene: TRBV14
abundance: few
CDR3nt: TGTGCCAGCAGCCAGCGGGACTCATACAATGAGCAGTTCTTC
CDR3aa: CASSQRDSYNEQFF

d_gene: NA
j_gene: TRBJ2-1
v_gene: TRBV29-1
abundance: NA
CDR3nt: TGCAGCGCTAGTCCTAGCTCCTACAATGAGCAGTTCTTC
CDR3aa: CSASPSSYNEQFF

d_gene: NA
j_gene: TRBJ1-1
v_gene: TRBV29-1
abundance: NA
CDR3nt: TGCAGCGTTTTCACCGGCCCCCAAGAAGCTTTCTTT
CDR3aa: CSVFTGPQEAFF

d_gene: NA
j_gene: TRBJ1-1
v_gene: TRBV12-5
abundance: NA
CDR3nt: TGTGCTAGTTCCTACCAGGACGAGGGCACTGAAGCTTTCTTT
CDR3aa: CASSYQDEGTEAFF

d_gene: NA
j_gene: TRBJ2-7
v_gene: TRBV20-1
abundance: few
CDR3nt: TGCAGTGCTAGTCGAAGTGACGGGACCTACGAGCAGTACTTC
CDR3aa: CSASRSDGTYEQYF

d_gene: NA
j_gene: TRBJ1-4
v_gene: TRBV7-9
abundance: few
CDR3nt: TGTGCCAGCAGCTTAGGCGTTCGGGCAGAAAAACTGTTTTTT
CDR3aa: CASSLGVRAEKLFF

d_gene: TRBD2
j_gene: TRBJ2-5
v_gene: TRBV7-3
abundance: NA
CDR3nt: TGTGTCAGCAGCTCGGGACTAGCGGCCTTCCAAGAGACCCAGTACTTC
CDR3aa: CVSSSGLAAFQETQYF

d_gene: NA
j_gene: TRBJ2-2
v_gene: TRBV29-1
abundance: NA
CDR3nt: TGCAGCGTTGGGGTAGCGGACGCGAACACCGGGGAGCTGTTTTTT
CDR3aa: CSVGVADANTGELFF

d_gene: TRBD2
j_gene: TRBJ2-7
v_gene: TRBV12-3/TRBV12-4
abundance: NA
CDR3nt: TGTGCCAGCAGTCCCCTAGCGGGGGGACGCGAGCAGTACTTC
CDR3aa: CASSPLAGGREQYF

d_gene: NA
j_gene: TRBJ1-6
v_gene: TRBV7-2
abundance: few
CDR3nt: TGTGCCAGCAGCCTGAGGCGAGGACAACTGTCGGGGAATTCACCCCTCCACTTT
CDR3aa: CASSLRRGQLSGNSPLHF

d_gene: NA
j_gene: TRBJ2-7
v_gene: TRBV5-4
abundance: NA
CDR3nt: TGTGCCAGCAGCTTCAAGGTGATCTCTCCGGGACACGGATTCGACGAGCAGTACTTC
CDR3aa: CASSFKVISPGHGFDEQYF

d_gene: NA
j_gene: TRBJ2-7
v_gene: TRBV15
abundance: once
CDR3nt: TGTGCCACCAGCCGAAGGACAGACTCCTACGAGCAGTACTTC
CDR3aa: CATSRRTDSYEQYF

d_gene: TRBD1
j_gene: TRBJ2-2
v_gene: TRBV10-3
abundance: NA
CDR3nt: TGTGCCATCAGGGGGACAGGGGTGAACACCGGGGAGCTGTTTTTT
CDR3aa: CAIRGTGVNTGELFF

d_gene: TRBD2
j_gene: TRBJ2-5
v_gene: TRBV10-3
abundance: few
CDR3nt: TGTGCCATCGGGGAAAGCGGGGGGAGAGGGACCCAGTACTTC
CDR3aa: CAIGESGGRGTQYF

d_gene: TRBD2
j_gene: TRBJ2-5
v_gene: TRBV5-1
abundance: NA
CDR3nt: TGCGCCAGCACTTTAGCGGGAGCGCCCCAAGAGACCCAGTACTTC
CDR3aa: CASTLAGAPQETQYF

d_gene: NA
j_gene: TRBJ1-2
v_gene: TRBV4-1
abundance: NA
CDR3nt: TGCGCCAGCAGCCAAGTACAGTGGGGAATCGGGAACTATGGCTACACCTTC
CDR3aa: CASSQVQWGIGNYGYTF

d_gene: TRBD1
j_gene: TRBJ1-1
v_gene: TRBV10-3
abundance: NA
CDR3nt: TGTGCCATCAGTGAATTAGGACAGGTGAGCACTGAAGCTTTCTTT
CDR3aa: CAISELGQVSTEAFF

d_gene: NA
j_gene: TRBJ2-2
v_gene: TRBV5-5
abundance: once
CDR3nt: TGTGCCAGCAGCTTGTTACAGGGTGGCACCGGGGAGCTGTTTTTT
CDR3aa: CASSLLQGGTGELFF

d_gene: NA
j_gene: TRBJ1-1
v_gene: TRBV20-1
abundance: NA
CDR3nt: TGCAGTGCTAGTAGGGCAAACACTGAAGCTTTCTTT
CDR3aa: CSASRANTEAFF

d_gene: TRBD1
j_gene: TRBJ1-2
v_gene: TRBV5-1
abundance: NA
CDR3nt: TGCGCCAGCAGCAGTTCTCCGGGACAGGGTGAACGCTACACCTTC
CDR3aa: CASSSSPGQGERYTF

d_gene: TRBD2
j_gene: TRBJ2-1
v_gene: TRBV3-1
abundance: NA
CDR3nt: TGTGCCAGCAGCCATGACTTGGTAGCGGGAGGTACAAATGAGCAGTTCTTC
CDR3aa: CASSHDLVAGGTNEQFF

d_gene: NA
j_gene: TRBJ1-1
v_gene: TRBV11-2
abundance: few
CDR3nt: TGTGCCAGCAGCTTAGATTCTTGGGGGGCCCGTGGTCGGGACACTGAAGCTTTCTTT
CDR3aa: CASSLDSWGARGRDTEAFF

d_gene: NA
j_gene: TRBJ2-5
v_gene: TRBV15
abundance: NA
CDR3nt: TGTGCCACCAGCAGGGTCGAAAAGACCCAGTACTTC
CDR3aa: CATSRVEKTQYF

d_gene: NA
j_gene: TRBJ2-1
v_gene: TRBV24-1
abundance: NA
CDR3nt: TGTGCCACCAGTGACGACAGATTCTCTTACAATGAGCAGTTCTTC
CDR3aa: CATSDDRFSYNEQFF

d_gene: NA
j_gene: TRBJ2-7
v_gene: TRBV6-6
abundance: few
CDR3nt: TGTGCCAGCAGTTACGAGACGAGGGGTGACGAGCAGTACTTC
CDR3aa: CASSYETRGDEQYF

d_gene: TRBD2
j_gene: TRBJ2-3
v_gene: TRBV6-5
abundance: few
CDR3nt: TGTGCCAGCAGCCGGGGACTAGCGGGTTTAGATACGCAGTATTTT
CDR3aa: CASSRGLAGLDTQYF

d_gene: NA
j_gene: TRBJ1-2
v_gene: TRBV29-1
abundance: NA
CDR3nt: TGCAGCGTTGGTTTAGGAGGCTACACCTTC
CDR3aa: CSVGLGGYTF

d_gene: NA
j_gene: TRBJ2-7
v_gene: TRBV11-2
abundance: few
CDR3nt: TGTGCCAGCAGCCCCTCAGACAGCCTCTCCTACGAGCAGTACTTC
CDR3aa: CASSPSDSLSYEQYF

d_gene: NA
j_gene: TRBJ2-7
v_gene: TRBV3-1
abundance: many
CDR3nt: TGTGCCAGCAGCCGCAGGGACCGCGAGCAGTACTTC
CDR3aa: CASSRRDREQYF

d_gene: NA
j_gene: TRBJ1-2
v_gene: TRBV7-2
abundance: few
CDR3nt: TGTGCCAGCACCATCCCGCTAGGGGACTATGGCTACACCTTC
CDR3aa: CASTIPLGDYGYTF

d_gene: NA
j_gene: TRBJ2-3
v_gene: TRBV27
abundance: NA
CDR3nt: TGTGCCAGCAGTCCCGTGTCTTTAAGCACAGATACGCAGTATTTT
CDR3aa: CASSPVSLSTDTQYF